These 25 T cell receptor beta chains share one sample of origin, sequenced in a study of blood T cell repertoires in COVID-19. TCRdb's copy holds only in-frame clones and misses some; the assay was immunoSEQ multiplex PCR. The repertoire consists of about 74,000 clones, with roughly 81% occurring once and the leading ten covering 30% to 45%. Sequenced material: peripheral blood. The receptors stem from a man aged 70 or older with acute or convalescent COVID-19.

The rearrangement uses TRBV7-6 and TRBJ2-1; 14 bases line up with TRBD2. Germline V gene lookup returns CDR1 SGHVS and CDR2 FNYEAQ. The CDR3 loop spans 16 amino acids. J was trimmed by 8 bases and V by 6 bases; bases with no gene match: 9. The DNA for the CDR3 is TGTGCCAGCAGTCCGAGTCCGGGACTAGCGGGGGATGAGCAGTTCTTC. It codes for CASSPSPGLAGDEQFF.

The rearrangement uses TRBV2 and TRBJ1-5, with D possibly matching TRBD1 (5 bases). The V and J ends lost 5 bases and 8 bases respectively, with 19 bases between them. In germline, CDR1 is SNHLY, CDR2 FYNNEI. There are 15 residues in the CDR3. CDR3 amino acids: CASSPVGGGFEPQHF. CDR3 nucleotides: TGTGCCAGCAGTCCAGTTGGGGGGGGGTTCGAGCCCCAGCATTTT.

This chain connects TRBV6-5 to TRBJ1-6; D uncertain. This CDR3 region has 15 residues. Germline lookup yields CDR1 MNHEY and CDR2 SVGAGI. Trimming pared 5 bases from V and 0 bases from J, leaving 8 bases between. CDR3 protein: CASSQYSSYNSPLHF. Here the CDR3 DNA reads TGTGCCAGCAGTCAATATAGCTCCTATAATTCACCCCTCCACTTT.

The chain employs TRBV19 and TRBJ2-1; possibly TRBD1 for D (6 bases). Germline V gives CDR1 LNHDA, CDR2 SQIVND (reference sequence). The CDR3 covers 15 residues. V gave up 3 bases and J gave up 7 bases, with 16 bases separating them. Here the CDR3 reads CASSISWGQWNEQFF. CDR3 coding DNA: TGTGCCAGTAGTATTAGTTGGGGGCAATGGAATGAGCAGTTCTTC.

The rearrangement links TRBV6-5 to TRBJ1-5; D is perhaps TRBD1 (5 bases). The CDR3 is 14 residues long. Trimming pared 2 bases from V and 4 bases from J, leaving 9 bases between. Per the germline V gene, CDR1 is MNHEY and CDR2 is SVGAGI. The CDR3 sequence is CASSYRGENQPQHF. CDR3 DNA sequence: TGTGCCAGCAGTTACCGGGGGGAGAATCAGCCCCAGCATTTT.

This clone showed up just a few times. V is TRBV7-9 and J is TRBJ2-7, with 7 bases lining up with TRBD1. From germline, CDR1 is SEHNR and CDR2 FQNEAQ (reference sequence). The CDR3 runs to 13 residues. V dropped 4 bases and J dropped 4; count of bases not matched to a gene: 4. The CDR3 DNA is TGTGCCAGCAGCTGGGGACAGATTTACGAGCAGTACTTC. Residues: CASSWGQIYEQYF. The full variable domain, its missing parts supplied by reference TRBV7-9 and TRBJ2-7, is DTGVSQNPRHKITKRGQNVTFRCDPISEHNRLYWYRQTLGQGPEFLTYFQNEAQLEKSRLLSDRFSAERPKGSFSTLEIQRTEQGDSAMYLCASSWGQIYEQYFGPGTRLTVT.

The chain has TRBV7-2 and TRBJ2-7; TRBD1 matches 8 bases. The length of the CDR3 is 15 residues. V was clipped by 2 bases and J by 3 bases; unmatched bases: 6. The germline V gene encodes CDR1 SGHTA and CDR2 FQGNSA. The CDR3 DNA follows: TGTGCCAGCAGCTTACGCCAGGGGGCCAGCTACGAGCAGTACTTC. Translated: CASSLRQGASYEQYF.

The chain employs TRBV25-1 and TRBJ2-2, with 7 bases identical to TRBD1. Germline CDR1 reads MGHDK; CDR2 reads SYGVNS. CDR3 size: 13 residues. The ends lost 6 bases at V and 5 bases at J; junction bases unmatched: 3. The CDR3 nucleotides read TGTGCCAGCAGAGAACAGGGGACCGGGGAGCTGTTTTTT. Residues: CASREQGTGELFF.

The chain uses TRBV28 and TRBJ2-5, with D possibly being TRBD1 (5 bases). The CDR3 length is 13 residues. Deletions cut 6 bases from V and 7 bases from J, with 15 bases between. In germline, CDR1 is MDHEN, CDR2 SYDVKM. Written as DNA, the CDR3 is TGTGCCAGCAGCCTGGGGCGGTTTGGGACCCAGTACTTC. It yields the protein CASSLGRFGTQYF.

The chain joins TRBV5-1 to TRBJ1-2; possibly TRBD1 for D (6 bases). Germline V gene sequence: CDR1 SGHRS, CDR2 YFSETQ. The ends were cut back, 4 bases at V and 8 bases at J, with 15 bases in the middle. The CDR3 runs to 13 residues. The CDR3 sequence: CASSPTGTGGYTF. For the CDR3, the DNA is TGCGCCAGCAGCCCTACAGGGACGGGCGGCTACACCTTC. Full variable domain (remainder filled in from reference TRBV5-1 and TRBJ1-2): KAGVTQTPRYLIKTRGQQVTLSCSPISGHRSVSWYQQTPGQGLQFLFEYFSETQRNKGNFPGRFSGRQFSNSRSEMNVSTLELGDSALYLCASSPTGTGGYTFGSGTRLTVV.

The chain couples TRBV30 to TRBJ2-7, with 8 bases fitting TRBD2. Germline V gene sequence: CDR1 GTSNPN, CDR2 SVGIG (reference sequence). The CDR3 contains 14 residues. Germline trimming cut 2 bases from V and 6 bases from J; bases unmatched to any gene: 9. CDR3 sequence: CAWSSRREEGEQYF. The DNA of the CDR3 is TGTGCCTGGAGTAGTAGGCGGGAGGAGGGCGAGCAGTACTTC.

The chain links TRBV6-1 to TRBJ2-1, with 7 bases aligning to TRBD2. The CDR3 extends over 15 amino acids. The V gene end was trimmed by 0 bases and the J gene end by 6 bases; junction bases not matched to a gene: 5. CDR1 and CDR2 from the germline V gene are MNHNS and SASEGT. CDR3 DNA: TGTGCCAGCAGTGAAGCGGGAGGGTTCAGCAATGAGCAGTTCTTC. This sequence encodes CASSEAGGFSNEQFF.

The CDR3 spells CASSLDRRGGYTF. Here the CDR3 DNA reads TGCGCCAGCAGCTTGGACAGGCGCGGCGGCTACACCTTC. This chain uses TRBV5-1 with TRBJ1-2; perhaps TRBD1 as D (5 bases). This CDR3 has 13 amino acids. V lost 0 bases to trimming and J lost 8 bases, with 11 bases between them. CDR1 and CDR2 from the germline V gene are SGHRS and YFSETQ.

The chain joins TRBV28 to TRBJ1-5, with D possibly being TRBD1 (5 bases). There are 13 residues in the CDR3. V was cut by 6 bases and J by 7 bases, with 13 bases left in between. Per the germline V gene, CDR1 is MDHEN and CDR2 is SYDVKM. The CDR3 loop reads CASSLLGGQPQHF. As DNA, the CDR3 is TGTGCCAGCAGCCTCCTTGGGGGGCAGCCCCAGCATTTT.

The chain joins TRBV5-1 to TRBJ2-7, with D perhaps TRBD1 (5 bases). Trimming shortened V by 3 bases and J by 3 bases, and 7 bases separated the two germline ends. Germline V gene data show CDR1 as SGHRS and CDR2 as YFSETQ. The CDR3 runs to 12 residues. Here the CDR3 reads CASSSDIYEQYF. The CDR3 bases are TGCGCCAGCAGCTCGGACATCTACGAGCAGTACTTC. The variable domain in full, with the rest retrieved from reference TRBV5-1 and TRBJ2-7, is KAGVTQTPRYLIKTRGQQVTLSCSPISGHRSVSWYQQTPGQGLQFLFEYFSETQRNKGNFPGRFSGRQFSNSRSEMNVSTLELGDSALYLCASSSDIYEQYFGPGTRLTVT.

This chain links TRBV3-1 (or the pseudogene TRBV3-2) with TRBJ2-1; perhaps TRBD2 as D (5 bases). From germline, CDR1 is LGHDT and CDR2 YNNKEL (reference sequence). V dropped 1 base and J dropped 2 bases, with 18 bases sitting between them. There are 18 residues in the CDR3. The CDR3 sequence is CASSQGITRYSAYNEQFF. CDR3 nucleotides: TGTGCCAGCAGCCAAGGTATAACCCGATATAGCGCCTACAATGAGCAGTTCTTC.

The rearrangement uses TRBV11-2 and TRBJ1-1; D is perhaps TRBD1 (6 bases). Germline CDR1 SGHAT, CDR2 FQNNGV. V gave up 5 bases and J gave up 4 bases, with 17 bases separating them. The CDR3 totals 15 residues. For the CDR3, the DNA is TGTGCCAGCAGCCCCTTCGGGGGGCGCGCCACTGAAGCTTTCTTT. Protein: CASSPFGGRATEAFF.

The V and J genes are TRBV7-3 and TRBJ2-4, with 9 bases lining up with TRBD2. CDR1 is SGHTA, CDR2 FQGTGA, per germline. The CDR3 is made up of 18 amino acids. V lost 2 bases to trimming and J lost 0 bases; unmatched junction nucleotides: 8. The CDR3 DNA is TGTGCCAGCAGCTTAGACGGGGGAGCGGGAGGAGCCAAAAACATTCAGTACTTC. Protein sequence: CASSLDGGAGGAKNIQYF. Looking up the rest from reference TRBV7-3 and TRBJ2-4 gives the full variable domain: GAGVSQTPSNKVTEKGKYVELRCDPISGHTALYWYRQSLGQGPEFLIYFQGTGAADDSGLPNDRFFAVRPEGSVSTLKIQRTERGDSAVYLCASSLDGGAGGAKNIQYFGAGTRLSVL.

V usage is TRBV3-1 (or the pseudogene TRBV3-2) and J usage is TRBJ2-3; D not certain. Between the trimmed V and J ends, which lost 1 base and 1 base, there was a span of 12 bases. Germline V gene data show CDR1 as LGHDT and CDR2 as YNNKEL (reference sequence). CDR3 length: 16 residues. This CDR3 reads CASSQGLAVGTDTQYF. CDR3 sequence (DNA): TGTGCCAGCAGCCAAGGCCTTGCGGTTGGCACAGATACGCAGTATTTT.

This clone occurred once. This chain connects TRBV15 to TRBJ2-3; D remains ambiguous. In germline, CDR1 is LNHNV, CDR2 YYDKDF (reference sequence). CDR3 length: 13 residues. V was shortened by 0 bases and J by 6 bases, with 7 bases between the two germline ends. This CDR3 is CATSRDLGDTQYF. The CDR3 nucleotides read TGTGCCACCAGCAGAGATCTCGGGGATACGCAGTATTTT.

This clone was recorded only once. The chain has TRBV9 and TRBJ2-7; no firm D call. Germline-derived CDR1 and CDR2 are SGDLS and YYNGEE. The V and J ends lost 4 bases and 6 bases respectively, with 14 bases between them. CDR3 length equals 13 residues. CDR3 residues: CASSTRSGREQYF. CDR3 sequence (DNA): TGTGCCAGCAGCACCCGGTCAGGTCGCGAGCAGTACTTC.

This clone occurred a few times. The rearrangement uses TRBV5-4 and TRBJ2-7, with D possibly being TRBD2 (6 bases). The germline V gene encodes CDR1 SGHNT and CDR2 YYREEE (reference sequence). Trimming stripped 4 bases from V and 5 bases from J, with 19 bases between. The CDR3 totals 15 residues. As DNA, the CDR3 is TGTGCCAGCAGCCCCATGAGTGGAGGGGCCAACGAGCAGTACTTC. Its protein product is CASSPMSGGANEQYF.

V and J are TRBV7-8 and TRBJ2-3; 10 positions match TRBD2. The CDR3 extends over 18 amino acids. V lost 5 bases to trimming and J lost 1 base; unmatched junction nucleotides: 12. Germline lookup yields CDR1 SGHVS and CDR2 FQNEAQ. CDR3: CASSLRASGSSGTDTQYF. The CDR3 nucleotides are TGTGCCAGCAGCCTTAGGGCTAGCGGGAGCTCCGGCACAGATACGCAGTATTTT.

The chain combines TRBV12-3 or TRBV12-4 with TRBJ2-5, with D possibly being TRBD1 (5 bases). The V gene lost 8 bases and the J gene lost 3 bases, with 13 bases spanning the gap. This CDR3 comprises 13 residues. The CDR3 protein is CASAAGWEETQYF. The CDR3 DNA follows: TGTGCCAGCGCGGCAGGGTGGGAAGAGACCCAGTACTTC.

The rearrangement links TRBV28 to TRBJ1-2, with 7 nucleotides matching TRBD1. Germline assignment: CDR1 MDHEN and CDR2 SYDVKM. V lost 6 bases, J lost 6 bases, and 7 bases stayed unmatched. The CDR3 runs to 13 residues. CDR3 DNA: TGTGCCAGCAGACACACAGGGGCGGATGGCTACACCTTC. It specifies CASRHTGADGYTF.